Reported below is one TCR beta chain. Antigen specificity is unknown. One junction end does not reproduce the germline sequence, and a read error may be involved. Researchers took RNA transcripts and amplified the TCR beta CDR3 regions from them. An initial round of RT-PCR targeting the TCR CDR3 relied on the HTBI primer set. TCRdb fed the multiplex PCR reads into MiXCR, producing one record per CDR3 protein. The repertoire holds 480,000 or so distinct CDR3 sequences, with over 45% as singletons. This entry belongs to a study of T cells in Graves' hyperthyroidism and ophthalmopathy. Notes on the study in general: Ophthalmopathy was separated from stable hyperthyroidism by a 13 V-J model.

Diagnosis relied on clinical symptoms, serum thyroxine and TRAb, thyroid ultrasound and orbital computed tomography. The V gene's germline CDR1 is MGHRA and CDR2 YSYEKL. The CDR3 covers 16 residues. The sequencing input was peripheral blood or thyroid tissue (not recorded which). V and J are TRBV4-1 and TRBJ2-7, with D uncertain. The clonotype comes from an adult woman with Graves' disease, either hyperthyroidism or ophthalmopathy (not recorded which). The CDR3 coding sequence is TGCGCCAGCAGCCAAGAGTTTGGGGTTACCTTCTACGAGCAGCACTTC. It specifies CASSQEFGVTFYEQHF.